The clone carrying this TCR beta chain was seen only once. This sample is drawn from a study of Ad26.COV2.S vaccination and SARS-CoV-2 variants. The method was immunoSEQ multiplex PCR; TCRdb's version includes in-frame clones alone and lacks a portion of them. The repertoire holds a few hundred thousand clones, with 75% to 95% as singletons. J gave up 4 bases and V 0 bases, and 3 bases lay outside the gene matches. CDR1 and CDR2 (germline): SGDLS, YYNGEE. The CDR3 runs to 15 residues. Treatment denoted: 15 to 20 received Ad26.COV2.S at low or high dose, single or two shots; about 5 received placebo; per-sample allocation not given. At day 63 after the first vaccine or placebo injection, samples were drawn.

This sample comprised peripheral blood, obtained in a trial of Ad26.COV2.S vaccine versus placebo. J is TRBJ2-1 and V is TRBV9; 8 positions match TRBD2. The source is a person between 18 and 60 years old who received the Ad26.COV2.S COVID-19 vaccine or a placebo. This CDR3 is CASSVGVAGYNEQFF. CDR3 DNA sequence: TGTGCCAGCAGCGTAGGGGTAGCGGGGTACAATGAGCAGTTCTTC.